This T cell receptor beta chain was identified during a study of blood T cell repertoires in COVID-19. Germline values: CDR1 MDHEN, CDR2 SYDVKM. V dropped 6 bases and J dropped 0 bases, with 15 bases sitting between them. The CDR3 has 16 residues. Assay: immunoSEQ multiplex PCR; the TCRdb copy retains only in-frame clones and omits some. Of around 200,000 clones in the sample, approximately 85% are singletons; the top ten hold approximately 9.4%. The receptor comes from a woman of 80 years or more with acute or convalescent COVID-19. Input material: peripheral blood. The chain carries TRBV28 and TRBJ2-4; possibly TRBD1 for D (6 bases). The CDR3 DNA is TGTGCCAGCAGGCCCAGGGGTAGGGTAGCCAAAAACATTCAGTACTTC. It encodes CASRPRGRVAKNIQYF.